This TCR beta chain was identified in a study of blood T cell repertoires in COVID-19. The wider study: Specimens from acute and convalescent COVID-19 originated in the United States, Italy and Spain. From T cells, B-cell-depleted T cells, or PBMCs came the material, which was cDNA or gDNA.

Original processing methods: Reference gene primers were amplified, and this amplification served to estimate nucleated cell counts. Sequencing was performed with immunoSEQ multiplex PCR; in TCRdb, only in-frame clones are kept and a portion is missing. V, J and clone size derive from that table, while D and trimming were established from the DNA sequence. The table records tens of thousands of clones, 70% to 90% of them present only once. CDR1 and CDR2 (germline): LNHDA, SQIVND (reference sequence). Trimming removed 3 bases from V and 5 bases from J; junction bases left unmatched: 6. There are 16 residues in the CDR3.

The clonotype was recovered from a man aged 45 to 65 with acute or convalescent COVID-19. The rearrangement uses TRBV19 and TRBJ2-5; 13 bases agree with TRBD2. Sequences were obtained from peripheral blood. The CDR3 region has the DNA TGTGCCAGTAGTATGGGGACTAGCGGGAATCGGGAGACCCAGTACTTC. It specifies CASSMGTSGNRETQYF.